Listed below are T cell receptor beta chains from one sample, sequenced in a study of T cell repertoires in cytomegalovirus infection. One entry per CDR3 protein, called by TCRdb with MiXCR from the reads. In the table there are some 400,000 distinct CDR3 sequences, approximately 31% of which are singletons. Sequencing was carried out using PBMCs. The receptors here all came from a human donor in good health (CMV status not recorded). Some clones in this sample may be carry-over from other donors' samples. CDR3s include the opening cysteine and the closing phenylalanine or tryptophan. The order of the fields is CDR3 DNA, CDR3 protein, D gene, J gene, clone size, V gene. D genes are given only for firm matches. Size is stated for part of the rows, as once, few or many counts, or as a class when the clone is expanded.

DNA: TGCAGCGTTGAAAGGGGGACAGGGGTCTCCTACAATGAGCAGTTCTTC; CDR3: CSVERGTGVSYNEQFF; D: TRBD1; J: TRBJ2-1; size: NA; V: TRBV29-1
DNA: TGTGCCAGCAGTTACCAACAGGGAGGCGCTGAAGCTTTCTTT; CDR3: CASSYQQGGAEAFF; D: NA; J: TRBJ1-1; size: NA; V: TRBV6-5
DNA: TGTGCCAGCAGTGACCACAGGGAATGGTATCAGCCCCAGCATTTT; CDR3: CASSDHREWYQPQHF; D: NA; J: TRBJ1-5; size: NA; V: TRBV6-1
DNA: TGTGCCAGCAGTGAGCCCAGGTCTGGAAACACCATATATTTT; CDR3: CASSEPRSGNTIYF; D: NA; J: TRBJ1-3; size: many; V: TRBV25-1
DNA: TGTGCCAGCAGCTTAAGGGGGAACAATCAGCCCCAGCATTTT; CDR3: CASSLRGNNQPQHF; D: NA; J: TRBJ1-5; size: many; V: TRBV7-2
DNA: TGTGCCAGCAGCGGGACAACAGTCTATGGCTACACCTTC; CDR3: CASSGTTVYGYTF; D: NA; J: TRBJ1-2; size: NA; V: TRBV11-1
DNA: TGTGCCAGCAGTATTCCGACGGACCCTTGGTACGAGCAGTACTTC; CDR3: CASSIPTDPWYEQYF; D: NA; J: TRBJ2-7; size: NA; V: TRBV28
DNA: TGTGCCAGCAGCCGAGGACAGGGGGTGAATGAGCAGTTCTTC; CDR3: CASSRGQGVNEQFF; D: TRBD1; J: TRBJ2-1; size: few; V: TRBV12-3/TRBV12-4
DNA: TGTGCCAGCAGCTTATCGGGGGGGAGCTCCTACGAGCAGTACTTC; CDR3: CASSLSGGSSYEQYF; D: TRBD2; J: TRBJ2-7; size: many; V: TRBV12-3/TRBV12-4
DNA: TGCAGTGCTAGTATATGGGCTAGCGGGGGGGCCGGAGATACGCAGTATTTT; CDR3: CSASIWASGGAGDTQYF; D: TRBD2; J: TRBJ2-3; size: NA; V: TRBV20-1
DNA: TGTGCCAGTAGTACCCTTTCGGAGTGGAAGAAGGGTCAGCCCCAGCATTTT; CDR3: CASSTLSEWKKGQPQHF; D: NA; J: TRBJ1-5; size: few; V: TRBV19
DNA: TGTGCCAGCAGCCCTACAGGATCGGTAAACACCATATATTTT; CDR3: CASSPTGSVNTIYF; D: NA; J: TRBJ1-3; size: NA; V: TRBV7-2
DNA: TGTGCCAGTAGTATGACAGCCGGGGGGCCCCAGCATTTT; CDR3: CASSMTAGGPQHF; D: NA; J: TRBJ1-5; size: NA; V: TRBV19
DNA: TGTGCCAGCAGTTCGAGCTCCTATAATTCACCCCTCCACTTT; CDR3: CASSSSSYNSPLHF; D: NA; J: TRBJ1-6; size: few; V: TRBV12-3/TRBV12-4
DNA: TGTGCCAGCAGCCCCGGGACAGGGGGGTACAATGAGCAGTTCTTC; CDR3: CASSPGTGGYNEQFF; D: TRBD1; J: TRBJ2-1; size: NA; V: TRBV27
DNA: TGTGCCAGCAGTTACGGGGGAGTGGGCTACACCTTC; CDR3: CASSYGGVGYTF; D: NA; J: TRBJ1-2; size: NA; V: TRBV6-2/TRBV6-3
DNA: TGCGCCAGCAGCCAAGTCACGGCGGCTTACGAAGCTTTCTTT; CDR3: CASSQVTAAYEAFF; D: NA; J: TRBJ1-1; size: NA; V: TRBV4-1
DNA: TGTGCCAGCAGCCCAAACAGGGCTGGAAACACCATATATTTT; CDR3: CASSPNRAGNTIYF; D: NA; J: TRBJ1-3; size: many; V: TRBV7-2
DNA: TGTGCCAGCAGGGAATGGGGTGGCAATCAGCCCCAGCATTTT; CDR3: CASREWGGNQPQHF; D: NA; J: TRBJ1-5; size: many; V: TRBV6-1
DNA: TGCAGTGCTAGGGGACAGGGAACGGACGGCTACACCTTC; CDR3: CSARGQGTDGYTF; D: TRBD1; J: TRBJ1-2; size: few; V: TRBV20-1
DNA: TGTGCCAGCAGCCCAAGGGTAAGCTCCTACAATGAGCAGTTCTTC; CDR3: CASSPRVSSYNEQFF; D: NA; J: TRBJ2-1; size: few; V: TRBV12-3/TRBV12-4
DNA: TGTGCCAGCAGTTTAATGGCCACTGAAGCTTTCTTT; CDR3: CASSLMATEAFF; D: NA; J: TRBJ1-1; size: few; V: TRBV28
DNA: TGTGCCAGCAAGGCCGACGGGTTAACCGGGGAGCTGTTTTTT; CDR3: CASKADGLTGELFF; D: NA; J: TRBJ2-2; size: NA; V: TRBV6-8
DNA: TGCAGTGCTGTCCAGGGACAATTCAATCAGCCCCAGCATTTT; CDR3: CSAVQGQFNQPQHF; D: NA; J: TRBJ1-5; size: few; V: TRBV20-1
DNA: TGTGCCAGCAGTGAAGCACGGGGTAATGAGCAGTTCTTC; CDR3: CASSEARGNEQFF; D: NA; J: TRBJ2-1; size: NA; V: TRBV6-1
DNA: TGTGCCAGCAGTTACGCTTCTGGACCCCGATGGAATTCACCCCTCCACTTT; CDR3: CASSYASGPRWNSPLHF; D: NA; J: TRBJ1-6; size: NA; V: TRBV6-2/TRBV6-3
DNA: TGTGCCAGCAGGCAGCGGGACAGGCTACTCTATGGCTACACCTTC; CDR3: CASRQRDRLLYGYTF; D: TRBD1; J: TRBJ1-2; size: many; V: TRBV6-5
DNA: TGTGCCAGCAGGGCCAACACGAGAAGGCCGAACACTGAAGCTTTCTTT; CDR3: CASRANTRRPNTEAFF; D: NA; J: TRBJ1-1; size: few; V: TRBV2
DNA: TGTGCCAGCAGTTACCCGGTAGAGACCCAGTACTTC; CDR3: CASSYPVETQYF; D: NA; J: TRBJ2-5; size: few; V: TRBV6-6
DNA: TGTGCCAGCAGCCTGGACAGGGGGCTAGGTAAAAACATTCAGTACTTC; CDR3: CASSLDRGLGKNIQYF; D: TRBD1; J: TRBJ2-4; size: NA; V: TRBV11-2
DNA: TGTGCCAGCAGCTTAGGGACCGGAGGCAGCACCGGGGAGCTGTTTTTT; CDR3: CASSLGTGGSTGELFF; D: NA; J: TRBJ2-2; size: few; V: TRBV7-6
DNA: TGTGCCAGCGTTGAACAGAGCACCGGGGAGCTGTTTTTT; CDR3: CASVEQSTGELFF; D: NA; J: TRBJ2-2; size: few; V: TRBV12-3/TRBV12-4
DNA: TGTGCCAGCAGTCCTGGACGGACAGGGGGAATCTACGAGCAGTACTTC; CDR3: CASSPGRTGGIYEQYF; D: TRBD1; J: TRBJ2-7; size: few; V: TRBV6-5
DNA: TGTGCCAGCAGCCAGTTCCGGAGTTCAGATACGCAGTATTTT; CDR3: CASSQFRSSDTQYF; D: NA; J: TRBJ2-3; size: many; V: TRBV28
DNA: TGCGCCAGCAGTCCTGCCATTGTCGCTGAAGCTTTCTTT; CDR3: CASSPAIVAEAFF; D: NA; J: TRBJ1-1; size: NA; V: TRBV10-1
DNA: TGTGCCAGCAGCCTAAAGGAGGACAGCAACTATGGCTACACCTTC; CDR3: CASSLKEDSNYGYTF; D: NA; J: TRBJ1-2; size: few; V: TRBV4-2
DNA: TGTGCCAGCAGTTACTCCGCAGGGTTAACGAATGAGCAGTTCTTC; CDR3: CASSYSAGLTNEQFF; D: NA; J: TRBJ2-1; size: few; V: TRBV6-5
DNA: TGCGCCAGCACTACCCTTGAAGAGGGAGACAATGAGCAGTTCTTC; CDR3: CASTTLEEGDNEQFF; D: NA; J: TRBJ2-1; size: once; V: TRBV5-1
DNA: TGTGCCAGCAGTTACACGACCCCCGGGGGCAATCAGCACCAGCATTTT; CDR3: CASSYTTPGGNQHQHF; D: NA; J: TRBJ1-5; size: NA; V: TRBV6-5
DNA: NA; CDR3: CSVSSGRDRPTQQYF; D: NA; J: TRBJ2-7; size: NA; V: TRBV29-1
DNA: TGCGCCAGCAGCCAATACGGCACTGAAGCTTTCTTT; CDR3: CASSQYGTEAFF; D: NA; J: TRBJ1-1; size: NA; V: TRBV4-3
DNA: TGTGCCAGCTCACGGGACAGGGAAAATTCACCCCTCCACTTT; CDR3: CASSRDRENSPLHF; D: TRBD1; J: TRBJ1-6; size: many; V: TRBV18
DNA: TGCGCCAGCACCCGCGCTCTGGAGGGGAGCTCCTATAATTCACCCCTCCACTTT; CDR3: CASTRALEGSSYNSPLHF; D: NA; J: TRBJ1-6; size: few; V: TRBV4-1
DNA: TGTGCCAGCGGCCTCCGGAAGCCCCCGGTCGGAAAACTGTTTTTT; CDR3: CASGLRKPPVGKLFF; D: NA; J: TRBJ1-4; size: NA; V: TRBV7-2
DNA: TGTGCCAGCAGTTTAAACGGGGTGAACACTGAAGCTTTCTTT; CDR3: CASSLNGVNTEAFF; D: NA; J: TRBJ1-1; size: few; V: TRBV12-3/TRBV12-4
DNA: TGTGCCAGCAGCCCGCAGGGATACTCTTACCGAAAAAACACCGGGGAGCTGTTTTTT; CDR3: CASSPQGYSYRKNTGELFF; D: NA; J: TRBJ2-2; size: many; V: TRBV6-5
DNA: TGTGCCAGCAGCTTACAAACCCCTCACACAGATACGCAGTATTTT; CDR3: CASSLQTPHTDTQYF; D: NA; J: TRBJ2-3; size: NA; V: TRBV6-2/TRBV6-3